This note documents a single T cell receptor (beta chain) sequence. The antigen it binds to is not known. No base quality values were provided; no much bigger clone lies one nucleotide off. From cysteine to phenylalanine, the CDR3 is 14 amino acids long. This entry keeps only the CDR3 DNA: 42 bases, framed from base 1. V and J are trimmed by 5 bases and 3 bases, and the gene matches miss 2 bases of the junction. Via the germline V gene (reference sequence), CDR1 is LNHNV and CDR2 YYDKDF. The sample comes from a study of blood T cell repertoires in COVID-19 (dated by TCRdb to the early 2020s). About the investigation overall: Samples covering the acute and convalescent phases of COVID-19 were provided by collaborators in the United States, Italy and Spain. The dataset comprised deeply sampled blood TCRbeta repertoires from subjects exposed to, actively infected with, or recovered from COVID-19. Where available, HLA class I and class II types were taken from metadata supplied by the sample provider and were not determined by assay-based typing. Samples were obtained from the ongoing ImmuneRACE study (first 160 participants) and from over 1,000 subjects provided by 6 global collaborators. The repertoires were made available in a free public database intended to serve as a resource for research on the immune response to SARS-CoV-2. The prospective study material was composed of cDNA or gDNA derived from T cells, B-cell-depleted T cells, or PBMCs. Nearly every sample came with metadata listing a de-identified subject ID, COVID-19 status, age in years and sex. On the study overall, not on this receptor specifically: The quantity of clinical and demographic metadata differed by source and by participant and was supplied without curation.

The immunoSEQ Assay, a bias-controlled multiplex PCR, was used to amplify TCRbeta CDR3 regions from genomic DNA. On the authors' methods: The number of nucleated cells in each sample was estimated by amplification of reference gene primers within the assay. To quantify the absolute abundance of each unique TCRbeta CDR3 rearrangement, sequence reads were collapsed and filtered. For each sample, productive Simpson clonality was calculated by taking the square root of Simpson's diversity index across productive rearrangements. This is the immuneACCESS table as TCRdb keeps it, with only in-frame sequences that have V and J called. A part of the clones is gone; compared with another copy, unresolved V genes explain less than half, and the rest is unexplained. V and J calls and clone size follow that table, whereas D and trimming were derived from the DNA. Here the sample has approximately 31,000 clones; 90% occur a single time. Jointly, the top ten make up roughly 13% of the sample.

Whole blood was collected in K2EDTA tubes by collaborating institutions according to the institutions' own protocols. For TCRbeta analysis, collaborator samples were shipped as frozen whole blood, as isolated PBMCs, or as DNA extracted from either sample type. The rearranged segments are TRBV15 and TRBJ2-5, with TRBD2 matching 11 junction bases. The receptor was derived from a human donor in a cohort sampled during active COVID-19. Sequenced: peripheral blood. The CDR3 in this case is CATSPGLAEETQYF. The DNA sequence is TGTGCCACCAGCCCGGGACTAGCGGAAGAGACCCAGTACTTC.